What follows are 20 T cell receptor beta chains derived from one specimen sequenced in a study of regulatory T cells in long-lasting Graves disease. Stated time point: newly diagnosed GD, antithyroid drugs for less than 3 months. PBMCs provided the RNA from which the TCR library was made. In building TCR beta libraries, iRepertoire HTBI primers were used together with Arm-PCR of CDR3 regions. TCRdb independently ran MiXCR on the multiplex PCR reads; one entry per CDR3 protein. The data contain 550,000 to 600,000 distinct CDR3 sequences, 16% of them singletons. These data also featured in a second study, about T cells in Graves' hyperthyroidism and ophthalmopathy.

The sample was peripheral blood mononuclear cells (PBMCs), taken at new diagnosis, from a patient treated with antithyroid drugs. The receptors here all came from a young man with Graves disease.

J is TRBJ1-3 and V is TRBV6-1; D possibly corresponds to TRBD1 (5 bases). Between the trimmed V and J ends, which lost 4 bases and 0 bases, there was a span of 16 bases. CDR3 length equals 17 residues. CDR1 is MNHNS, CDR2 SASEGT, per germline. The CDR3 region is CASSANAGRSSGNTIYF. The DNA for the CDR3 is TGTGCCAGCAGTGCCAACGCGGGGCGCAGCTCTGGAAACACCATATATTTT.

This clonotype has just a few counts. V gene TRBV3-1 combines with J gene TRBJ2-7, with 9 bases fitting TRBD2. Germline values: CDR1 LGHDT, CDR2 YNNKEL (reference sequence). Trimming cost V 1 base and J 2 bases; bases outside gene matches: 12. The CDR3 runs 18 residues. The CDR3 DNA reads TGTGCCAGCAGCCAAGCAACTATAACCGGGACTAGCACCTACGAGCAGTACTTC. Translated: CASSQATITGTSTYEQYF.

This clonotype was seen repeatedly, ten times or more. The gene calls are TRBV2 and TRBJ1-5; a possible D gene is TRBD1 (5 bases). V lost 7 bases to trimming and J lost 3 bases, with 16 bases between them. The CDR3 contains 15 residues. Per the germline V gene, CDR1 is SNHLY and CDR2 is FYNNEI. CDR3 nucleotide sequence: TGTGCCAGCACAAGGGACCAGGGCCCCAATCAGCCCCAGCATTTT. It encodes CASTRDQGPNQPQHF.

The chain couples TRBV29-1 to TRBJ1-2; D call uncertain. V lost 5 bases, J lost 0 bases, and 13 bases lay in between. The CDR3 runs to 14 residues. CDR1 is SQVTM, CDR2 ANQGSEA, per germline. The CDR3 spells CSVIPGSSNYGYTF. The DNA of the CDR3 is TGCAGCGTTATCCCCGGCAGTTCTAACTATGGCTACACCTTC.

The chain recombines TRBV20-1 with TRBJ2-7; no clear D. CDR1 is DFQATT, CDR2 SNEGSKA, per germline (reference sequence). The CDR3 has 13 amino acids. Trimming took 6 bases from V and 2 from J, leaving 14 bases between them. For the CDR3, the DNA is TGCAGTGCCCTAGTTATGGGTACCTACGAGCAGTACTTC. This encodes CSALVMGTYEQYF.

The CDR3 region has the DNA TGCAGTGCACCGAAGGGGGGGAGCTCCTACAATGAGCAGTTCTTC. It codes for CSAPKGGSSYNEQFF. The chain recombines TRBV20-1 with TRBJ2-1; TRBD2 might be the D (7 bases). Germline CDR1 is DFQATT and CDR2 is SNEGSKA (reference sequence). With 6 bases removed from V and 0 bases from J, the gap between germline ends came to 15 bases. This CDR3 contains 15 residues.

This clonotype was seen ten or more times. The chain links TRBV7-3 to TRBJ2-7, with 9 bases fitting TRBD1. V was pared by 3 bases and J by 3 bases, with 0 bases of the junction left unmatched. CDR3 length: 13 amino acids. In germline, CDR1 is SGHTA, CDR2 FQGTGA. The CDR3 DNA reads TGTGCCAGCAGCTTGACAGGGGGCTACGAGCAGTACTTC. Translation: CASSLTGGYEQYF.

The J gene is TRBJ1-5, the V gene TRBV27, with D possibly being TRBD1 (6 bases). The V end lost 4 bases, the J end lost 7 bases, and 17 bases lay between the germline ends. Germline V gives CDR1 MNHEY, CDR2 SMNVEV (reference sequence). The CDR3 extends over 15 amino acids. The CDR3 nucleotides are TGTGCCAGCAGTTCTCGAGCTCAGGGGACACAGCCCCAGCATTTT. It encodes CASSSRAQGTQPQHF.

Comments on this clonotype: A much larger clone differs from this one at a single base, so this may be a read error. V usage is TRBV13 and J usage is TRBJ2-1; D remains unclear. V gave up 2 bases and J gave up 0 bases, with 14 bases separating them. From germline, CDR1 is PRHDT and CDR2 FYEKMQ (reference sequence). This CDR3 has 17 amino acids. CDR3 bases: TGTGCCAGCAGCTTAATGGCCCGGCGGAGCTCCTACAATGAGCAGTTCTTC. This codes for CASSLMARRSSYNEQFF.

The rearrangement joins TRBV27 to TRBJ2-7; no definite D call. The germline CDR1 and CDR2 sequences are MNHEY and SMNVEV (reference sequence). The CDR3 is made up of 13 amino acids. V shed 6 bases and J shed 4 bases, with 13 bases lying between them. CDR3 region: CASSQFIRYEQYF. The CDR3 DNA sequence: TGTGCCAGCAGCCAATTTATTCGATACGAGCAGTACTTC.

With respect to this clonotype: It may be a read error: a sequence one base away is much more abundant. The CDR3 coding sequence is TGTGCCAGCAGTGAAGACAGGTCGGACACTGAAGCTTCCTTT. Amino acids: CASSEDRSDTEASF. The V and J genes are TRBV6-1 and TRBJ1-1; a weak D match, TRBD1 (5 bases). The CDR3 loop spans 14 amino acids. Germline-derived CDR1 and CDR2 are MNHNS and SASEGT.

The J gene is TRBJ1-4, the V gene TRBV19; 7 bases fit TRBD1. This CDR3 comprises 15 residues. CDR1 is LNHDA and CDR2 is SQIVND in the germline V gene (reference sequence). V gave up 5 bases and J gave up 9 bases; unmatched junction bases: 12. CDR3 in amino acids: CASSSTGTVGKKLFF. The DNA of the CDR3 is TGTGCCAGTAGTTCCACCGGGACAGTCGGAAAAAAACTGTTTTTT.

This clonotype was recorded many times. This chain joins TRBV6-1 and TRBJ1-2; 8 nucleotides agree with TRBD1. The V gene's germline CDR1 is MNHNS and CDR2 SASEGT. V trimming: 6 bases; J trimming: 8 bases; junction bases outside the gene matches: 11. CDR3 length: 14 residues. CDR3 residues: CASSGQGALWGYTF. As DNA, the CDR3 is TGTGCCAGCAGCGGGCAGGGGGCACTTTGGGGCTACACCTTC.

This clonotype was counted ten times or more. The CDR3 region has the DNA TGTGCCAGCAGTTTAGGAGGGTACACTAAGCAGTTCTTC. Translated: CASSLGGYTKQFF. The rearrangement joins TRBV28 to TRBJ2-1, with D maybe TRBD2 (6 bases). V dropped 2 bases and J dropped 11 bases, with 13 bases sitting between them. Germline V gene data show CDR1 as MDHEN and CDR2 as SYDVKM. This CDR3 is 13 amino acids long.

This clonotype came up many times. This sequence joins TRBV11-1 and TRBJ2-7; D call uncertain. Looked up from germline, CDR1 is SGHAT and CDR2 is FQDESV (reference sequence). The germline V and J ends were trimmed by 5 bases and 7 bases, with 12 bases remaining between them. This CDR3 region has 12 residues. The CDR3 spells CASSVSRREQYF. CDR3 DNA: TGTGCCAGCAGCGTAAGCAGGCGGGAGCAGTACTTC.

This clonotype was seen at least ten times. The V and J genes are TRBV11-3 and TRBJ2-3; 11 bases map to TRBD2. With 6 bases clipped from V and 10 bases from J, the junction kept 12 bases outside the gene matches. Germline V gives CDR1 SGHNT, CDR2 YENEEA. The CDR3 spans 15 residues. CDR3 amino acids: CASSYGTSGLSAQYF. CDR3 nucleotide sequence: TGTGCCAGCAGTTACGGGACTAGCGGACTGTCGGCGCAGTATTTT. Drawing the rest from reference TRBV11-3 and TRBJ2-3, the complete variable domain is EAGVVQSPRYKIIEKKQPVAFWCNPISGHNTLYWYLQNLGQGPELLIRYENEEAVDDSQLPKDRFSAERLKGVDSTLKIQPAELGDSAVYLCASSYGTSGLSAQYFGPGTRLTVL.

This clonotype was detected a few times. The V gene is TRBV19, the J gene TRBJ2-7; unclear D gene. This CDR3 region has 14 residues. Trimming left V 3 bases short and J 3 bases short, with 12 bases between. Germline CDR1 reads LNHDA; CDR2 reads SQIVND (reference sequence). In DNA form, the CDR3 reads TGTGCCAGTAGTATTGGGATAGAGGTCTACGAGCAGTACTTC. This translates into CASSIGIEVYEQYF. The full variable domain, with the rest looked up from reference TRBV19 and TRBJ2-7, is DGGITQSPKYLFRKEGQNVTLSCEQNLNHDAMYWYRQDPGQGLRLIYYSQIVNDFQKGDIAEGYSVSREKKESFPLTVTSAQKNPTAFYLCASSIGIEVYEQYFGPGTRLTVT.

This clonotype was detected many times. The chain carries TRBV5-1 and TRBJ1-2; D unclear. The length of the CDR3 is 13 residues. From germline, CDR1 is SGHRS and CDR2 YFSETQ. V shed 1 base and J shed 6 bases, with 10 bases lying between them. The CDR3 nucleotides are TGCGCCAGCAGCTTGCGCGGCGGGGATGGCTACACCTTC. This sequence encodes CASSLRGGDGYTF.

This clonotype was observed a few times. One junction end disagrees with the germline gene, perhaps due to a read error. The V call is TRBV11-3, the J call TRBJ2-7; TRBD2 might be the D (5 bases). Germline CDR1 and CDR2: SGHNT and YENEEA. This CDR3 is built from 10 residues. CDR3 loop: CASSGGSLTF. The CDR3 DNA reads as TGTGCCAGCAGCGGAGGCTCGCTCACATTC.

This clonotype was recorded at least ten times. DNA for the CDR3: TGTGCCAGCAGCCCCCGTAGCGGGAGGGCTCGTGGTACGCAGTATTTT. Translation gives CASSPRSGRARGTQYF. The gene calls are TRBV7-2 and TRBJ2-3; TRBD2 matches at 11 bases. The germline V gene encodes CDR1 SGHTA and CDR2 FQGNSA. J gave up 8 bases and V 5 bases, and 12 bases lay outside the gene matches. This CDR3 spans 16 amino acids.